Below, 31 T cell receptor beta chains from the same sample are listed, as sequenced in a study of cytomegalovirus exposure and HLA in healthy donors. The PCR ran on 60 Vbeta and 13 Jbeta primers. Sequencing used immunoSEQ multiplex PCR; TCRdb keeps in-frame clones, though not all of them. The sample records roughly 120,000 clones, about four fifths being singletons. Source material: PBMCs. These receptors originate from a middle-aged man in good health and CMV-seronegative.

This chain joins TRBV7-9 and TRBJ2-2; D perhaps matches TRBD2 (6 bases). CDR1 and CDR2 (germline): SEHNR, FQNEAQ (reference sequence). This CDR3 has 16 amino acids. Trimming cost V 0 bases and J 1 base, with 9 bases left between them. In DNA, the CDR3 is TGTGCCAGCAGCTTAGCAACGGGGGTGAACACCGGGGAGCTGTTTTTT. This encodes CASSLATGVNTGELFF.

V is TRBV9 and J is TRBJ2-7; the D gene is possibly TRBD2 (5 bases). V lost 0 bases, J lost 2 bases, and 9 bases lay in between. The CDR3 loop spans 14 amino acids. CDR1 is SGDLS and CDR2 is YYNGEE in the germline V gene. The CDR3 is CASSVGGIPYEQYF. The CDR3 DNA is TGTGCCAGCAGCGTAGGAGGGATCCCCTACGAGCAGTACTTC.

The chain joins TRBV7-9 to TRBJ2-6; TRBD2 is a possible D gene (6 bases). This CDR3 is built from 18 residues. Trimming took off 1 base at V and 2 bases at J, with 15 bases between the two ends. Germline V CDR1 and CDR2: SEHNR, FQNEAQ (reference sequence). The CDR3 DNA sequence: TGTGCCAGCAGCTTAGGGATTGGGGGAGGTCCTGGGGCCAACGTCCTGACTTTC. This encodes CASSLGIGGGPGANVLTF.

The count of this clone is one. The rearrangement links TRBV5-4 to TRBJ1-6, with 8 bases aligning to TRBD1. With 4 bases clipped from V and 6 bases from J, the junction kept 3 bases outside the gene matches. Germline CDR1 and CDR2: SGHNT and YYREEE (reference sequence). The CDR3 loop spans 14 amino acids. The CDR3 sequence: CASSPTGGNSPLHF. The CDR3 DNA reads as TGTGCCAGCAGCCCAACAGGGGGTAATTCACCCCTCCACTTT.

V is TRBV7-2 and J is TRBJ1-6; 9 bases match TRBD1. The length of the CDR3 is 15 residues. CDR1 is SGHTA and CDR2 is FQGNSA in the germline V gene. The junction had 7 bases not matched to a gene; V was cut back by 3 bases and J by 10 bases. The CDR3 spells CASSLGQGAASPLHF. CDR3 DNA: TGTGCCAGCAGCTTGGGACAGGGAGCCGCGTCACCCCTCCACTTT.

The chain employs TRBV18 and TRBJ2-7; D may be TRBD1 (6 bases). The CDR3 covers 14 residues. Trimming took off 3 bases at V and 3 bases at J, with 12 bases between the two ends. CDR1 and CDR2 (germline): KGHSH, LQKENI. CDR3 protein: CASSPRTGHYEQYF. CDR3 DNA: TGTGCCAGCTCACCCAGAACAGGGCACTACGAGCAGTACTTC. The whole variable domain, remainder taken from reference TRBV18 and TRBJ2-7, is NAGVMQNPRHLVRRRGQEARLRCSPMKGHSHVYWYRQLPEEGLKFMVYLQKENIIDESGMPKERFSAEFPKEGPSILRIQQVVRGDSAAYFCASSPRTGHYEQYFGPGTRLTVT.

Written as DNA, the CDR3 is TGTGCCAGTTCCGGGACAGGGGTTGGCACTGAAGCTTTCTTT. Its translation is CASSGTGVGTEAFF. This rearrangement joins TRBV19 to TRBJ1-1; 10 bases are a match to TRBD1. V trimming: 8 bases; J trimming: 4 bases; junction bases outside the gene matches: 7. The CDR3 is made up of 14 amino acids. Per the germline V gene, CDR1 is LNHDA and CDR2 is SQIVND (reference sequence).

V and J are TRBV10-3 and TRBJ2-5; a weak D match, TRBD2 (6 bases). The V end was cut by 4 bases, the J end by 3 bases, with 9 bases between. The CDR3 is 13 amino acids. Germline V gives CDR1 ENHRY, CDR2 SYGVKD. Here the CDR3 reads CAISVSGEETQYF. The CDR3 coding sequence is TGTGCCATCAGTGTTAGCGGAGAAGAGACCCAGTACTTC.

The chain is built from TRBV2 and TRBJ2-6; the match to TRBD1 covers 9 bases. After removal of 7 bases from V and 4 bases from J, the junction contained 8 bases not matched to a gene. The germline gives CDR1 SNHLY, CDR2 FYNNEI. The CDR3 loop spans 16 amino acids. Written as DNA, the CDR3 is TGTGCCAGCAACTTACAGGGGGCAGCCGGGGCCAACGTCCTGACTTTC. This translates into CASNLQGAAGANVLTF. The whole variable domain, remainder taken from reference TRBV2 and TRBJ2-6, is EPEVTQTPSHQVTQMGQEVILRCVPISNHLYFYWYRQILGQKVEFLVSFYNNEISEKSEIFDDQFSVERPDGSNFTLKIRSTKLEDSAMYFCASNLQGAAGANVLTFGAGSRLTVL.

The V and J genes are TRBV9 and TRBJ2-5, with 8 bases matching TRBD1. The CDR3 is made up of 17 amino acids. The germline gives CDR1 SGDLS, CDR2 YYNGEE. V shed 3 bases and J 1 base; nucleotides not matched to a gene: 11. The CDR3 DNA reads TGTGCCAGCAGCGCCGGAAGGAGGCAGGGGGCCCAAGAGACCCAGTACTTC. Translated: CASSAGRRQGAQETQYF.

The chain couples TRBV29-1 to TRBJ2-1; D remains ambiguous. Deletions cut 5 bases from V and 0 bases from J, with 11 bases between. Germline CDR1 SQVTM, CDR2 ANQGSEA. The CDR3 totals 14 residues. Here the CDR3 DNA reads TGCAGCGTTCGCCTAGGTAACTCCTACAATGAGCAGTTCTTC. It yields the protein CSVRLGNSYNEQFF.

The chain carries TRBV6-6 and TRBJ1-2; D possibly corresponds to TRBD1 (5 bases). CDR1 and CDR2 (germline): MNHNY, SVGAGI (reference sequence). With 0 bases removed from V and 7 bases from J, the gap between germline ends came to 12 bases. This CDR3 contains 14 residues. The CDR3 sequence is CASSYSLGQGGYTF. The CDR3 bases are TGTGCCAGCAGTTACTCGCTGGGGCAGGGTGGCTACACCTTC.

The chain has TRBV7-2 and TRBJ1-1, with D hard to call. The germline V gene encodes CDR1 SGHTA and CDR2 FQGNSA. This CDR3 has 14 residues. V lost 4 bases, J lost 4 bases, and 13 bases lay in between. CDR3 coding DNA: TGTGCCAGCAGCTCTCGGAATAGAGGCACTGAAGCTTTCTTT. It translates to CASSSRNRGTEAFF. The entire variable domain, with the rest obtained from reference TRBV7-2 and TRBJ1-1, is as follows: GAGVSQSPSNKVTEKGKDVELRCDPISGHTALYWYRQSLGQGLEFLIYFQGNSAPDKSGLPSDRFSAERTGGSVSTLTIQRTQQEDSAVYLCASSSRNRGTEAFFGQGTRLTVV.

V gene TRBV27 combines with J gene TRBJ2-7, with D possibly TRBD1 on 6 matching bases. Germline lookup yields CDR1 MNHEY and CDR2 SMNVEV (reference sequence). This CDR3 has 13 residues. V was trimmed by 6 bases and J by 6 bases, leaving 15 bases between them. The CDR3 DNA reads TGTGCCAGCAGGGAACAGGGCCTTTTCGAGCAGTACTTC. Translating it yields CASREQGLFEQYF.

This chain connects TRBV6-4 to TRBJ2-2; the D is unclear. The CDR3 covers 13 residues. Trimming shortened V by 0 bases and J by 6 bases, and 5 bases separated the two germline ends. CDR1 MRHNA and CDR2 SNTAGT come from the germline V gene. The CDR3 reads CASSDSSSGELFF. The DNA of the CDR3 is TGTGCCAGCAGTGACTCTTCGTCCGGGGAGCTGTTTTTT.

The chain couples TRBV7-2 to TRBJ1-1; D is possibly TRBD1 (5 bases). V dropped 4 bases and J dropped 1 base, with 16 bases sitting between them. This CDR3 has 16 residues. Germline CDR1 SGHTA, CDR2 FQGNSA. The CDR3 DNA reads as TGTGCCAGCAGCTCAGGGCGGCTATCAAAGAACACTGAAGCTTTCTTT. It specifies CASSSGRLSKNTEAFF.

The V and J genes are TRBV9 and TRBJ2-7; a possible D gene is TRBD2 (6 bases). The length of the CDR3 is 15 residues. Looked up from germline, CDR1 is SGDLS and CDR2 is YYNGEE. The ends were cut back, 4 bases at V and 2 bases at J, with 16 bases in the middle. CDR3: CASSSVGGTTYEQYF. The CDR3 bases are TGTGCCAGCAGCTCGGTCGGGGGTACCACCTACGAGCAGTACTTC.

The rearrangement links TRBV6-5 to TRBJ2-4; D is possibly TRBD2 (6 bases). The germline CDR1 and CDR2 sequences are MNHEY and SVGAGI. V was clipped by 6 bases and J by 3 bases, with 15 bases between them. The length of the CDR3 is 15 residues. The CDR3 DNA reads TGTGCCAGCAGCCCATACCCGGGAGACAAAAACATTCAGTACTTC. Its protein product is CASSPYPGDKNIQYF.

This chain connects TRBV9 to TRBJ2-5; tentative D call: TRBD2 (5 bases). The germline V gene has CDR1 SGDLS and CDR2 YYNGEE. Between the trimmed V and J ends, which lost 4 bases and 0 bases, there was a span of 7 bases. This CDR3 is built from 13 residues. The CDR3 protein is CASSSGNQETQYF. DNA of the CDR3: TGTGCCAGCAGCTCCGGGAACCAAGAGACCCAGTACTTC. Filled out from reference TRBV9 and TRBJ2-5, the complete variable domain reads DSGVTQTPKHLITATGQRVTLRCSPRSGDLSVYWYQQSLDQGLQFLIQYYNGEERAKGNILERFSAQQFPDLHSELNLSSLELGDSALYFCASSSGNQETQYFGPGTRLLVL.

CDR3 sequence reads: CASSLRQPQMNTEAFF. The DNA for the CDR3 is TGTGCCAGTAGTCTCCGACAGCCGCAAATGAACACTGAAGCTTTCTTT. The V gene is TRBV19, the J gene TRBJ1-1; TRBD1 might be the D (5 bases). Germline V lookup: CDR1 LNHDA, CDR2 SQIVND (reference sequence). CDR3 size: 16 residues. Trimming pared 5 bases from V and 0 bases from J, leaving 16 bases between.

This sequence joins TRBV4-1 and TRBJ2-5; 9 bases match TRBD2. The CDR3 covers 17 residues. Germline trimming cut 3 bases from V and 2 bases from J; bases unmatched to any gene: 10. Germline V gene data show CDR1 as MGHRA and CDR2 as YSYEKL. The CDR3 nucleotides read TGCGCCAGCAGCCACGGGGGAGCGGGGGGAACTCAAGAGACCCAGTACTTC. It codes for CASSHGGAGGTQETQYF.

The V gene is TRBV6-5, the J gene TRBJ2-7; 10 bases match TRBD1. The length of the CDR3 is 12 residues. With 4 bases clipped from V and 9 bases from J, the junction kept 3 bases outside the gene matches. The V gene's germline CDR1 is MNHEY and CDR2 SVGAGI. The CDR3 protein is CASSSDRGAQYF. Here the CDR3 DNA reads TGTGCCAGCAGTTCGGACAGGGGGGCGCAGTACTTC.

The genes are TRBV19 and TRBJ1-5, with 8 nucleotides matching TRBD1. Trimming cost V 9 bases and J 0 bases; bases outside gene matches: 10. Germline-derived CDR1 and CDR2 are LNHDA and SQIVND (reference sequence). The CDR3 loop spans 16 amino acids. The chain's CDR3 is CASLITGGYSNQPQHF. The CDR3 nucleotides are TGTGCCAGCCTGATCACAGGGGGATATAGCAATCAGCCCCAGCATTTT.

This chain connects TRBV29-1 to TRBJ2-7, with D tentatively TRBD1 (5 bases). Looked up from germline, CDR1 is SQVTM and CDR2 is ANQGSEA. This CDR3 is built from 13 residues. Trimming took off 3 bases at V and 3 bases at J, with 12 bases between the two ends. CDR3 protein: CSVEIQGGYEQYF. The CDR3 DNA reads TGCAGCGTTGAGATTCAGGGCGGCTACGAGCAGTACTTC.

The V and J genes are TRBV6-5 and TRBJ2-7; D is ambiguous. The V gene's germline CDR1 is MNHEY and CDR2 SVGAGI. Trimming pared 8 bases from V and 0 bases from J, leaving 11 bases between. The CDR3 is 13 residues long. The CDR3 here is CASRGVTSYEQYF. The CDR3 DNA reads TGTGCCAGCCGAGGAGTCACCTCCTACGAGCAGTACTTC.

The chain links TRBV21-1 to TRBJ1-6; the listed D gene, TRBD1, was not tested against the DNA. TRBV21-1 represents a pseudogene. This CDR3 has 17 amino acids. The CDR3 sequence: CASSKGTPSSYNSPLHF. CDR3 nucleotides: TGTGCCAGCAGCAAAGGGACACCGAGCTCCTATAATTCACCCCTCCACTTT.

This chain joins TRBV7-8 and TRBJ1-1, with D perhaps matching TRBD1 (6 bases). Trimming pared 5 bases from V and 1 base from J, leaving 8 bases between. Looked up from germline, CDR1 is SGHVS and CDR2 is FQNEAQ. This CDR3 has 13 amino acids. CDR3 bases: TGTGCCAGCAGCAGAGGGGGGAACACTGAAGCTTTCTTT. Its translation: CASSRGGNTEAFF.

The chain joins TRBV7-9 to TRBJ1-2; 7 positions agree with TRBD1. Germline assignment: CDR1 SEHNR and CDR2 FQNEAQ (reference sequence). The V and J ends lost 5 bases and 3 bases, in that order; junction bases with no gene match: 9. The CDR3 consists of 15 residues. CDR3 region: CASSAGTGAYYGYTF. For the CDR3, the DNA is TGTGCCAGCAGCGCTGGTACAGGGGCTTACTATGGCTACACCTTC.

The chain carries TRBV5-1 and TRBJ1-2; 8 nucleotides match TRBD1. The V segment lost 3 bases and the J segment 6 bases; nucleotides outside the gene matches: 7. This CDR3 is built from 14 residues. The V gene's germline CDR1 is SGHRS and CDR2 YFSETQ. The CDR3 here is CASSSETGGDGYTF. In DNA form, the CDR3 reads TGCGCCAGCAGCTCGGAAACAGGGGGGGATGGCTACACCTTC.

On this clone itself: Mismatch with germline at one junction end may stem from a read error. This rearrangement joins TRBV7-7 to TRBJ2-5; TRBD1 agrees at 9 bases. CDR3 length equals 15 residues. In germline, CDR1 is SSHAT, CDR2 FNYEAQ (reference sequence). The CDR3 DNA reads as TGTGCTAGCAGCCAGGCCGGGACAGGGAAGGAGACCCAGTACTTC. Translation gives CASSQAGTGKETQYF.

This clone was seen once. V is TRBV28 and J is TRBJ1-4; D remains unclear. The V gene's germline CDR1 is MDHEN and CDR2 SYDVKM. This CDR3 is built from 13 residues. The germline V and J ends were trimmed by 4 bases and 7 bases, with 10 bases remaining between them. DNA for the CDR3: TGTGCCAGCAGTTGGCCTGGGAGTGAAAAACTGTTTTTT. This sequence encodes CASSWPGSEKLFF.